This T cell receptor beta chain stems from a study of T cell repertoires in cytomegalovirus infection. Study-level background: The study used recently identified HLA-C-restricted and well-studied HLA-B-restricted CMV epitopes. From public TCR beta signatures came an indication of both CMV infection and matching HLA type.

Broader study findings: Across the ex vivo response, the dominant clonotypes were HLA-C-restricted CMV-specific TCR beta clonotypes. Cumulative public TCR beta family frequency identified carriers of CMV plus the relevant HLA.

The CDR3 loop spans 15 amino acids. Germline values: CDR1 MNHEY, CDR2 SVGEGT. V lost 6 bases, J lost 0 bases, and 5 bases stayed unmatched. As concerns this clonotype: Its target is unknown.

MiXCR, run by TCRdb on the reads, gives a single entry per CDR3 protein. Of 100,000 to 150,000 distinct CDR3 sequences listed, 25% to 35% are singletons. The chain recombines TRBV6-2 or TRBV6-3 with TRBJ1-5; the match to TRBD1 covers 7 bases. The starting material was CD8+ T cells from cultured PBMCs, obtained from culture after CMV antigen stimulation. This TCR came from a human donor in good health (CMV status not recorded). Some clones in this sample may be carry-over from other donors' samples. The CDR3: CASSPRTGSNQPQHF. CDR3 nucleotides: TGTGCCAGCAGCCCTCGGACAGGTAGCAATCAGCCCCAGCATTTT.